Presented here are 30 T cell receptor beta chains from one specimen sequenced in a study of T-cell memory formation after mild COVID-19. TCRdb re-called the 5' RACE reads through MiXCR, storing one row per CDR3 protein. The sample shows approximately 100,000 distinct CDR3 sequences, around a quarter of them seen only once. The specimen was PBMCs or a T cell subset sorted from them (not recorded which). The receptors were gathered from a man between 18 and 29 years old who had mild COVID-19 (a few samples of this study predate the infection). Cell type and time point are not known.

Only a few counts were recorded for this clonotype. The chain has TRBV5-1 and TRBJ2-1; TRBD1 matches 8 bases. The CDR3 has 15 amino acids. Per the germline V gene, CDR1 is SGHRS and CDR2 is YFSETQ. V gave up 1 base and J gave up 2 bases; unmatched junction bases: 2. CDR3 sequence (DNA): TGCGCCAGCAGCTTGAGCAGGGGGCCCTACAATGAGCAGTTCTTC. Amino acids: CASSLSRGPYNEQFF.

This rearrangement joins TRBV20-1 to TRBJ2-5, with 7 bases that match TRBD1. V gave up 7 bases and J gave up 2 bases; unmatched junction bases: 16. CDR1 and CDR2 from the germline V gene are DFQATT and SNEGSKA (reference sequence). The CDR3 has 16 residues. The DNA for the CDR3 is TGCAGTGGCAGTCAACCGGGACAGATGCTTCAAGAGACCCAGTACTTC. Translated, it gives CSGSQPGQMLQETQYF.

The rearrangement links TRBV4-1 to TRBJ2-7; TRBD1 or TRBD2 may be the D gene (5 bases each). The germline V and J ends were trimmed by 8 bases and 3 bases, with 20 bases remaining between them. The length of the CDR3 is 15 residues. Germline V CDR1 and CDR2: MGHRA, YSYEKL. DNA for the CDR3: TGCGCCAGCTCCGAGACGGGACGGGGAAGCTACGAGCAGTACTTC. This gives the protein CASSETGRGSYEQYF.

This chain uses TRBV14 with TRBJ1-1; TRBD1 agrees at 7 bases. Germline lookup yields CDR1 SGHDN and CDR2 FVKESK. This CDR3 contains 15 residues. Unmatched junction bases numbered 12, after V lost 4 bases and J lost 7 bases. CDR3 in amino acids: CASSLGGGLAREAFF. CDR3 bases: TGTGCCAGCAGCCTAGGAGGGGGCTTAGCCCGTGAAGCTTTCTTT. The entire variable domain, with the rest obtained from reference TRBV14 and TRBJ1-1, is as follows: EAGVTQFPSHSVIEKGQTVTLRCDPISGHDNLYWYRRVMGKEIKFLLHFVKESKQDESGMPNNRFLAERTGGTYSTLKVQPAELEDSGVYFCASSLGGGLAREAFFGQGTRLTVV.

This clonotype was found a few times. This chain connects TRBV20-1 to TRBJ1-1; 7 bases agree with TRBD1. The CDR3 runs to 15 residues. Per the germline V gene, CDR1 is DFQATT and CDR2 is SNEGSKA (reference sequence). J gave up 0 bases and V 1 base, and 5 bases lay outside the gene matches. The CDR3 sequence is CSARGPQGLNTEAFF. The CDR3 DNA reads as TGCAGTGCTAGAGGGCCACAGGGGTTGAACACTGAAGCTTTCTTT.

This chain joins TRBV7-9 and TRBJ2-7; 9 bases line up with TRBD2. V lost 6 bases to trimming and J lost 3 bases; unmatched junction nucleotides: 6. CDR3 size: 14 residues. CDR1 and CDR2 from the germline V gene are SEHNR and FQNEAQ (reference sequence). The DNA for the CDR3 is TGTGCCAGCAGTCATAGCGGGGGAGTCTACGAGCAGTACTTC. Its protein product is CASSHSGGVYEQYF.

The chain recombines TRBV12-3 or TRBV12-4 with TRBJ1-1; the D is unclear. The ends were cut back, 8 bases at V and 2 bases at J, with 15 bases in the middle. The CDR3 loop spans 14 amino acids. Here the CDR3 reads CASGNSVGNTEAFF. CDR3 coding DNA: TGTGCCAGCGGAAATAGTGTGGGAAACACTGAAGCTTTCTTT.

This clonotype was seen only a few times. The gene calls are TRBV2 and TRBJ2-7; D remains unclear. Trimming pared 1 base from V and 3 bases from J, leaving 4 bases between. The length of the CDR3 is 12 residues. CDR1 and CDR2 (germline): SNHLY, FYNNEI. CDR3 protein: CASSEGGYEQYV. Written as DNA, the CDR3 is TGTGCCAGCAGTGAAGGGGGCTACGAGCAGTACGTC.

The chain recombines TRBV4-3 with TRBJ2-3, with D perhaps assigned TRBD1 or TRBD2 (5 bases each). This CDR3 has 14 amino acids. Trimming stripped 6 bases from V and 1 base from J, with 11 bases between. CDR1 and CDR2 (germline): LGHNA, YSLEER. CDR3 amino acids: CASRHGTGTDTQYF. The CDR3 DNA reads as TGCGCCAGCAGACACGGGACGGGCACAGATACGCAGTATTTT.

V is TRBV13 and J is TRBJ2-2; D perhaps matches TRBD2 (5 bases). The CDR3 runs 16 residues. V gave up 6 bases and J gave up 8 bases, with 22 bases separating them. Germline CDR1 PRHDT, CDR2 FYEKMQ (reference sequence). The CDR3 is CASSPGDYYLPGELFF. CDR3 bases: TGTGCCAGCAGTCCGGGCGACTACTATTTGCCAGGGGAGCTGTTTTTT.

The J gene is TRBJ2-6, the V gene TRBV6-5; no clear D. Germline loops: CDR1 MNHEY, CDR2 SVGAGI. The CDR3 has 15 residues. Trimming pared 6 bases from V and 0 bases from J, leaving 9 bases between. The CDR3 loop reads CASSFYSSGANVLTF. CDR3 DNA sequence: TGTGCCAGCAGCTTCTACAGCTCTGGGGCCAACGTCCTGACTTTC.

This rearrangement joins TRBV11-2 to TRBJ2-1; TRBD2 matches 15 bases. Germline CDR1 and CDR2: SGHAT and FQNNGV. This CDR3 is 14 amino acids long. V trimming: 5 bases; J trimming: 15 bases; junction bases outside the gene matches: 8. CDR3 nucleotide sequence: TGTGCCAGCAGCACCCCTGGACTAGCGGGGGGGCCGTTCTTC. Translated: CASSTPGLAGGPFF.

This chain connects TRBV6-5 to TRBJ2-1; 8 bases align to TRBD2. Germline trimming cut 6 bases from V and 9 bases from J; bases unmatched to any gene: 13. The CDR3 length is 15 residues. CDR1 is MNHEY and CDR2 is SVGAGI in the germline V gene. Written as DNA, the CDR3 is TGTGCCAGCAGCCGGAGCGGGGGCGGGTTCGGTGAGCAGTTCTTC. This sequence encodes CASSRSGGGFGEQFF.

V gene TRBV11-3 combines with J gene TRBJ2-3; tentative D call: TRBD2 (6 bases). From germline, CDR1 is SGHNT and CDR2 YENEEA. Trimming stripped 6 bases from V and 2 bases from J, with 18 bases between. CDR3 length: 16 amino acids. The CDR3 DNA reads as TGTGCCAGCAGTAAGCCCATCGGGAGCGACACAGATACGCAGTATTTT. The encoded protein is CASSKPIGSDTDTQYF.

J is TRBJ1-5 and V is TRBV7-8; TRBD1 aligns across 7 bases. Germline CDR1 SGHVS, CDR2 FQNEAQ. V dropped 2 bases and J dropped 9; count of bases not matched to a gene: 10. The CDR3 spans 15 residues. The CDR3 sequence: CASSLWQGVEPPQHF. The CDR3 nucleotides read TGTGCCAGCAGCTTATGGCAGGGGGTAGAACCGCCCCAGCATTTT.

This clonotype showed up just a few times. V usage is TRBV2 and J usage is TRBJ2-7, with TRBD1 as a possible D gene (5 bases). The V end lost 2 bases, the J end lost 4 bases, and 6 bases lay between the germline ends. Germline values: CDR1 SNHLY, CDR2 FYNNEI. The CDR3 spans 12 residues. The CDR3 DNA sequence: TGTGCCAGCAGTGAAAGGGGATACGAGCAGTACGTC. Translating gives CASSERGYEQYV.

The chain joins TRBV7-9 to TRBJ1-2; D remains unclear. The CDR3 has 16 amino acids. Germline CDR1 is SEHNR and CDR2 is FQNEAQ (reference sequence). Trimming shortened V by 4 bases and J by 1 base, and 16 bases separated the two germline ends. The CDR3 bases are TGTGCCAGCAGCTCGGTTGGGCAGCGCGTTAACTATGGCTACACCTTC. It codes for CASSSVGQRVNYGYTF. Based on the CDR3 plus reference TRBV7-9 and TRBJ1-2, the full variable domain is DTGVSQNPRHKITKRGQNVTFRCDPISEHNRLYWYRQTLGQGPEFLTYFQNEAQLEKSRLLSDRFSAERPKGSFSTLEIQRTEQGDSAMYLCASSSVGQRVNYGYTFGSGTRLTVV.

This clonotype showed up just a few times. The chain uses TRBV4-1 and TRBJ1-1; tentative D call: TRBD1 (6 bases). Germline assignment: CDR1 MGHRA and CDR2 YSYEKL. This CDR3 region has 15 residues. The V end lost 4 bases, the J end lost 7 bases, and 19 bases lay between the germline ends. CDR3 DNA sequence: TGCGCCAGCAGCCTGGAATCCGGACAGCTTTATGAAGCTTTCTTT. This sequence encodes CASSLESGQLYEAFF.

In this sample, this clonotype turned up a few times. The V gene is TRBV24-1, the J gene TRBJ2-1, with 11 nucleotides matching TRBD1. The V gene's germline CDR1 is KGHDR and CDR2 SFDVKD. The J segment lost 7 bases and the V segment lost 7 bases, leaving 11 bases of the junction unmatched. CDR3 size: 16 residues. The CDR3 region is CATSHDGTGGRNEQFF. The CDR3 DNA reads as TGTGCCACCAGCCACGATGGGACAGGGGGGAGGAATGAGCAGTTCTTC.

Only a few counts were recorded for this clonotype. The chain has TRBV7-3 and TRBJ2-3; D not certain. Germline V gives CDR1 SGHTA, CDR2 FQGTGA. This CDR3 contains 15 residues. V lost 1 base, J lost 1 base, and 9 bases lay in between. The DNA of the CDR3 is TGTGCCAGCAGCTTAAGGCCTGCTCGCACAGATACGCAGTATTTT. Its translation: CASSLRPARTDTQYF. Full variable domain (outside the CDR3, taken from reference TRBV7-3 and TRBJ2-3): GAGVSQTPSNKVTEKGKYVELRCDPISGHTALYWYRQSLGQGPEFLIYFQGTGAADDSGLPNDRFFAVRPEGSVSTLKIQRTERGDSAVYLCASSLRPARTDTQYFGPGTRLTVL.

This clonotype was seen a handful of times. V gene TRBV4-1 combines with J gene TRBJ2-7; TRBD1 or TRBD2 may be the D gene (5 bases each). V was cut by 11 bases and J by 0 bases, with 14 bases left in between. Per the germline V gene, CDR1 is MGHRA and CDR2 is YSYEKL. CDR3 length equals 13 residues. The CDR3 here is CAAGPRGSYEQYF. CDR3 DNA sequence: TGCGCCGCAGGGCCGAGGGGCTCCTACGAGCAGTACTTC.

This sequence joins TRBV29-1 and TRBJ2-7; 12 positions match TRBD1. The CDR3 has 15 residues. With 7 bases clipped from V and 3 bases from J, the junction kept 10 bases outside the gene matches. Germline V gives CDR1 SQVTM, CDR2 ANQGSEA. This CDR3 reads CSADGGTGGFYEQYF. CDR3 nucleotides: TGCAGCGCCGACGGCGGGACAGGGGGCTTCTACGAGCAGTACTTC.

This clonotype was detected a few times. This chain uses TRBV7-6 with TRBJ2-6; D perhaps matches TRBD1 (6 bases). Trimming took off 2 bases at V and 4 bases at J, with 6 bases between the two ends. The CDR3 covers 14 residues. CDR1 SGHVS and CDR2 FNYEAQ come from the germline V gene. CDR3 amino acids: CASSLTGGANVLTF. The CDR3 coding sequence is TGTGCCAGCAGCTTAACAGGGGGGGCCAACGTCCTGACTTTC. The full variable domain, its missing parts supplied by reference TRBV7-6 and TRBJ2-6, is GAGVSQSPRYKVTKRGQDVALRCDPISGHVSLYWYRQALGQGPEFLTYFNYEAQQDKSGLPNDRFSAERPEGSISTLTIQRTEQRDSAMYRCASSLTGGANVLTFGAGSRLTVL.

The sample holds a few counts of this clonotype. CDR3 nucleotides: TGTGCCAGCAGCTTAGCGCGTGACAGCTCTGGAAACACCATATATTTT. It translates to CASSLARDSSGNTIYF. The rearrangement uses TRBV7-6 and TRBJ1-3, with D possibly TRBD1 on 5 matching bases. V lost 0 bases to trimming and J lost 0 bases, with 9 bases between them. Germline-derived CDR1 and CDR2 are SGHVS and FNYEAQ. The CDR3 runs 16 residues.

This rearrangement joins TRBV6-4 to TRBJ1-5; tentative D call: TRBD1 (5 bases). Germline CDR1 and CDR2: MRHNA and SNTAGT. Trimming took off 3 bases at V and 2 bases at J, with 14 bases between the two ends. The CDR3 is made up of 16 amino acids. CDR3 sequence (DNA): TGTGCCAGCAGTGAGGGAGGCGGAGGGGGCAATCAGCCCCAGCATTTT. It codes for CASSEGGGGGNQPQHF.

This clonotype was detected a few times. This sequence joins TRBV7-9 and TRBJ1-1; D gene unclear. The CDR3 contains 13 residues. Trimming removed 4 bases at V and 1 base at J, with 7 bases between. Germline V gene sequence: CDR1 SEHNR, CDR2 FQNEAQ (reference sequence). As DNA, the CDR3 is TGTGCCAGCAGCTCCAAGACGAACACTGAAGCTTTCTTT. Translation: CASSSKTNTEAFF.

This clonotype was seen a handful of times. V gene TRBV20-1 combines with J gene TRBJ1-5; D possibly corresponds to TRBD1 (5 bases). CDR3 size: 17 residues. Germline lookup yields CDR1 DFQATT and CDR2 SNEGSKA (reference sequence). V shed 7 bases and J shed 3 bases, with 25 bases lying between them. The CDR3 here is CSGTPTGPGGSNQPQHF. The CDR3 DNA reads TGCAGTGGTACGCCCACAGGCCCGGGTGGGTCCAATCAGCCCCAGCATTTT.

This sequence joins TRBV7-6 and TRBJ1-3; D unresolved. CDR3 length: 15 residues. The germline gives CDR1 SGHVS, CDR2 FNYEAQ. Between the trimmed V and J ends, which lost 5 bases and 3 bases, there was a span of 14 bases. The CDR3 sequence is CASSPDLTDGNTIYF. The DNA of the CDR3 is TGTGCCAGCAGCCCCGATTTAACCGATGGAAACACCATATATTTT.

The sample holds a few counts of this clonotype. The chain has TRBV12-3 or TRBV12-4 and TRBJ2-1, with TRBD2 matching over 10 bases. Trimming took 3 bases from V and 9 from J; bases not matched to a gene: 8. The CDR3 length is 15 residues. The CDR3 bases are TGTGCCAGCAGTTTTGAGCGGGGGGGAATGGTTGAGCAGTTCTTC. This sequence encodes CASSFERGGMVEQFF.

This clonotype showed up just a few times. The V call is TRBV27, the J call TRBJ2-5; TRBD1 agrees at 8 bases. From germline, CDR1 is MNHEY and CDR2 SMNVEV (reference sequence). The CDR3 is 15 amino acids. The V gene end was trimmed by 7 bases and the J gene end by 0 bases; junction bases not matched to a gene: 7. In DNA, the CDR3 is TGTGCCAGCACGACAGGGGTTTATGACCAAGAGACCCAGTACTTC. This codes for CASTTGVYDQETQYF.